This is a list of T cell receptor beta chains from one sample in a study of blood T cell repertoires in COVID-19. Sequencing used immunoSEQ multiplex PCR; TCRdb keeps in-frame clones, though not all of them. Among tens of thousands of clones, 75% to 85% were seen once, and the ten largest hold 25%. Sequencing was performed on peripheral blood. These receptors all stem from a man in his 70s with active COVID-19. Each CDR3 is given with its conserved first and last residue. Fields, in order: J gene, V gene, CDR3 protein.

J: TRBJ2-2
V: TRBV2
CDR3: CARGGAGELFF

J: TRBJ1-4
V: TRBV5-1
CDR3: CASSSRGDGANEKLFF

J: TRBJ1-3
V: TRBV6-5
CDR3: CASSYASGNTIYF

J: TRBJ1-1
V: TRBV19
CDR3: CATRGRNTEAFF

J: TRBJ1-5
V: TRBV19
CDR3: CAPLPARGMGPQHF

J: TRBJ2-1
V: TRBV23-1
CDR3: CASSSSNEQFF

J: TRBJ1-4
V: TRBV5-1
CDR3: CASSGGQPNEKLFF

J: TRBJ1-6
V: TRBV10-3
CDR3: CATVMGLDSPLHF

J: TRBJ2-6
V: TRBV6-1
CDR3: CASSEAAIPGLVPNSGANVLTF

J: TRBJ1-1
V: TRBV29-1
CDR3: CSVDNAGTEAFF

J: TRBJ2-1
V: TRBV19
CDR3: CASTPQGYYNEQFF

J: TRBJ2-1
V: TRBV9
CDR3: CASSVIAGRGDEQFF

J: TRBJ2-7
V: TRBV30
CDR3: CAWTLGGRGQYF

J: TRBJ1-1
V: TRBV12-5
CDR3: CASGQTRSGDLYTEAFF

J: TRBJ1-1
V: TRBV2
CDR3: CASSAQVFGTEAFF

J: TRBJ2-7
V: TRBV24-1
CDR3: CATSDWGTSGSYEQYF